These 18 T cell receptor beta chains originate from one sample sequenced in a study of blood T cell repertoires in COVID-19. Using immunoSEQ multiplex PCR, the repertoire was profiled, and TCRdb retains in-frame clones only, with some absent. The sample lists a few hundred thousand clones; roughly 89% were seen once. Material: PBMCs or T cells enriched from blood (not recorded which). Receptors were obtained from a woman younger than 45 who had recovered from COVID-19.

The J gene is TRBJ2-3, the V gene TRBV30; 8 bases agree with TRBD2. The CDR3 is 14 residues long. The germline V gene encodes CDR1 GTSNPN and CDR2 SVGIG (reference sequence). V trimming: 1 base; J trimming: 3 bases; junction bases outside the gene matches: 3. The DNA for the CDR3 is TGTGCCTGGAGTGAGGCGGGAGGAACAGATACGCAGTATTTT. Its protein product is CAWSEAGGTDTQYF.

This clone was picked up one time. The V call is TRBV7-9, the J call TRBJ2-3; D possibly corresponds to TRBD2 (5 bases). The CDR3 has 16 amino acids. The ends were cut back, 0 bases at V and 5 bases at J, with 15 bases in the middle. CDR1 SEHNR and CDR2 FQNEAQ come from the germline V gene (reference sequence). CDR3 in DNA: TGTGCCAGCAGCTTAGCGGGAGCCGGGGTGTTAGATACGCAGTATTTT. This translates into CASSLAGAGVLDTQYF.

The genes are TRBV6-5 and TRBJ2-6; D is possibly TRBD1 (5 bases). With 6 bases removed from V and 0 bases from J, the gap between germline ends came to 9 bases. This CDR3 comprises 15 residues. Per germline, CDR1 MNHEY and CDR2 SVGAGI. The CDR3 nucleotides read TGTGCCAGCAGGACCCAGGGCTCTGGGGCCAACGTCCTGACTTTC. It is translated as CASRTQGSGANVLTF.

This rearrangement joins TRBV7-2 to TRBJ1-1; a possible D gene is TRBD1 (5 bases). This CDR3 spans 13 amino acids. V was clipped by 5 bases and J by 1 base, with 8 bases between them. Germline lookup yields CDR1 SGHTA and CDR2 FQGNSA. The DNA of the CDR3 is TGTGCCAGCAGCCCCGGACAGAACACTGAAGCTTTCTTT. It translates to CASSPGQNTEAFF.

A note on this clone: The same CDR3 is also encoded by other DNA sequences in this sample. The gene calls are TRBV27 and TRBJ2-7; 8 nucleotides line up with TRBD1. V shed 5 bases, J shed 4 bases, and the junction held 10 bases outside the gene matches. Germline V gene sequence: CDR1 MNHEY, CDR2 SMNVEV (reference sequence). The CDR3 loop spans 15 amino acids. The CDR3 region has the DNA TGTGCCAGCAGTCCGTCCGGGACAGGACGTTACGAGCAGTACTTC. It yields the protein CASSPSGTGRYEQYF.

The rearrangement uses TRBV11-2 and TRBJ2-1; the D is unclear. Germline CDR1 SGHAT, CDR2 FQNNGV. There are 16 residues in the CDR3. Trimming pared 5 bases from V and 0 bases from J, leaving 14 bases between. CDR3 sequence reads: CASSVHLRISYNEQFF. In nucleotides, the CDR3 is TGTGCCAGCAGCGTTCATTTGAGAATCTCCTACAATGAGCAGTTCTTC.

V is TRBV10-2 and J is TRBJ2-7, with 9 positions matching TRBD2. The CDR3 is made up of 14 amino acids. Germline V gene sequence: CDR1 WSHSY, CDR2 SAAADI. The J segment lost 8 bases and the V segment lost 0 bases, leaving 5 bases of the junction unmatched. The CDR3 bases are TGCGCCAGCAGTGAGTCTGGGCTAGCGGGAAAGCAGTACTTC. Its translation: CASSESGLAGKQYF.

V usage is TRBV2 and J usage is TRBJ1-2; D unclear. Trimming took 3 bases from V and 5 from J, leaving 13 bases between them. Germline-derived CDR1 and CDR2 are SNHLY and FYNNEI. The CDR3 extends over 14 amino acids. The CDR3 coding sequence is TGTGCCAGCAGTGATTCTGTGGGCCTGTATGGCTACACCTTC. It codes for CASSDSVGLYGYTF. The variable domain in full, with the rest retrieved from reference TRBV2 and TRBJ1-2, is EPEVTQTPSHQVTQMGQEVILRCVPISNHLYFYWYRQILGQKVEFLVSFYNNEISEKSEIFDDQFSVERPDGSNFTLKIRSTKLEDSAMYFCASSDSVGLYGYTFGSGTRLTVV.

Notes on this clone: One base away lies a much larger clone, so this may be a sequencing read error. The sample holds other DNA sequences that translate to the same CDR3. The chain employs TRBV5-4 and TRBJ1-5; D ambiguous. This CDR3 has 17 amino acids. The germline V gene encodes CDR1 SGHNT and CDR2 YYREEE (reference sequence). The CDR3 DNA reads TGTGCTAGCAGCTGGGCCCTATCTCCGAGAGGCAATCAGCCCCAGCATTTT. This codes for CASSWALSPRGNQPQHF. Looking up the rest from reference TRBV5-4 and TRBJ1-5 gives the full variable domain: ETGVTQSPTHLIKTRGQQVTLRCSSQSGHNTVSWYQQALGQGPQFIFQYYREEENGRGNFPPRFSGLQFPNYSSELNVNALELDDSALYLCASSWALSPRGNQPQHFGDGTRLSIL.

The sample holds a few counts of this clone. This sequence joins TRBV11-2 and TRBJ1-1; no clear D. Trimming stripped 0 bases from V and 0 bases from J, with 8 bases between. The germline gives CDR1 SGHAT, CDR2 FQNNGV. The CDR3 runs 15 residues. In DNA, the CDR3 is TGTGCCAGCAGCTTAGATCCCTCTATGAACACTGAAGCTTTCTTT. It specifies CASSLDPSMNTEAFF.

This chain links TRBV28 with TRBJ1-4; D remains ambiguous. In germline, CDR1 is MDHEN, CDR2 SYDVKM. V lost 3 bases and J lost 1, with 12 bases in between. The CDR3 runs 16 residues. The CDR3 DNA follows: TGTGCCAGCAGTTTGTCTCAGGATAGAACTAATGAAAAACTGTTTTTT. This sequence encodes CASSLSQDRTNEKLFF.

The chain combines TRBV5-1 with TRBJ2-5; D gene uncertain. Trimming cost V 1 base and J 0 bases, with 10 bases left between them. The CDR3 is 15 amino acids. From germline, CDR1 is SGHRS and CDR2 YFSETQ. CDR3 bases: TGCGCCAGCAGCTTGTATGCAGGATACCAAGAGACCCAGTACTTC. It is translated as CASSLYAGYQETQYF.

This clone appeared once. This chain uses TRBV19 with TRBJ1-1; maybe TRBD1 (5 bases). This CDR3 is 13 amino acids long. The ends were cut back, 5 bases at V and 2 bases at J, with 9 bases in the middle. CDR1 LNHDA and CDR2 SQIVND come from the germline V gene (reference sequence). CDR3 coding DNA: TGTGCCAGTAGTTCACAGGTAAACACTGAAGCTTTCTTT. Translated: CASSSQVNTEAFF.

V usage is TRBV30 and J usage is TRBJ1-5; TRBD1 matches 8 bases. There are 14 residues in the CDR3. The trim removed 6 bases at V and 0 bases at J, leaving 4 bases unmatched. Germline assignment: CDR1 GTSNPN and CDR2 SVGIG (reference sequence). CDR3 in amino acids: CACGTGNSNQPQHF. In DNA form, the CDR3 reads TGTGCCTGCGGGACAGGCAATAGCAATCAGCCCCAGCATTTT.

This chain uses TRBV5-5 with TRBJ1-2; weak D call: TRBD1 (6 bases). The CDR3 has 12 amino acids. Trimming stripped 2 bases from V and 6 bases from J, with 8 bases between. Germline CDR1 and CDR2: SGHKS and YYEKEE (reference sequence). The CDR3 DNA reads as TGTGCCAGCAGCTTAGGGGGGGATGGCTACACCTTC. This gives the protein CASSLGGDGYTF.

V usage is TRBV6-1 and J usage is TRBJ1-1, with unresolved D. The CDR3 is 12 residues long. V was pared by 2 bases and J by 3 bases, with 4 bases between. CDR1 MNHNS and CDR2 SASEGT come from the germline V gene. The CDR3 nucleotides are TGTGCCAGCAGTGAAATCGACACTGAAGCTTTCTTT. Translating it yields CASSEIDTEAFF.

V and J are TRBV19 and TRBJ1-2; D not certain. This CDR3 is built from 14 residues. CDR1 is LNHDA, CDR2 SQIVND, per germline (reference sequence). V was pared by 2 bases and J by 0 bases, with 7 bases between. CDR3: CASSIRRANYGYTF. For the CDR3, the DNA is TGTGCCAGTAGTATAAGAAGAGCTAACTATGGCTACACCTTC. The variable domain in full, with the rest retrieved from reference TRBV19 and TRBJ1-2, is DGGITQSPKYLFRKEGQNVTLSCEQNLNHDAMYWYRQDPGQGLRLIYYSQIVNDFQKGDIAEGYSVSREKKESFPLTVTSAQKNPTAFYLCASSIRRANYGYTFGSGTRLTVV.

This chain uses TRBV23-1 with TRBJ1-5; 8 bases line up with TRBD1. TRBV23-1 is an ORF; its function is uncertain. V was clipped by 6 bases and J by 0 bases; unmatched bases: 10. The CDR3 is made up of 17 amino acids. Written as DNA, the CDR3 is TGCGCCAGCAGGATAGAGGGACAGGCCCTTAGCAATCAGCCCCAGCATTTT. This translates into CASRIEGQALSNQPQHF.